Listed below are T cell receptor beta chains from one sample, sequenced in a study of shared T cell receptors in the human thymus. Some clones are missing from TCRdb's copy, which holds only in-frame ones; the method was immunoSEQ multiplex PCR. The profile shows 600,000 to 900,000 clones, 70% to 90% of them singletons. The same data also went into a second study, on human thymus T cells.

The material sequenced was thymocytes. Receptors were obtained from a girl under three years old with a congenital heart defect. The CDR3 runs from the conserved cysteine through the conserved F or W. The D gene is left open where the match is weak. The size field is filled for only some rows; it gives once, few, many or a size class.

CATSNNRGQETQYF	TGTGCCACCAGCAACAATAGGGGGCAGGAGACCCAGTACTTC	TRBJ2-5	NA	TRBV15	TRBD1
CSVRLDKTNEKLFF	TGCAGCGTTCGATTGGACAAGACTAATGAAAAACTGTTTTTT	TRBJ1-4	NA	TRBV29-1	NA
CAARRDSLDYGYTF	TGTGCTGCTCGACGGGACAGCCTTGACTATGGCTACACCTTC	TRBJ1-2	NA	TRBV2	TRBD1
CASRPGTGTPEAFF	TGTGCCAGCAGACCCGGGACAGGGACACCTGAAGCTTTCTTT	TRBJ1-1	NA	TRBV6-6	TRBD1
CASSPREANNYGYTF	TGCGCCAGCAGTCCCCGGGAGGCCAATAACTATGGCTACACCTTC	TRBJ1-2	NA	TRBV4-1	NA
CASSPRTANTEAFF	TGTGCCAGCAGCCCAAGGACAGCGAACACTGAAGCTTTCTTT	TRBJ1-1	few	TRBV7-6	NA
CASSWTGLPYGYTF	TGTGCCAGCAGCTGGACAGGGCTTCCCTATGGCTACACCTTC	TRBJ1-2	NA	TRBV7-9	TRBD1
CASSYSGRGQPQHF	TGTGCCAGCAGTTACTCGGGCAGGGGTCAGCCCCAGCATTTT	TRBJ1-5	NA	TRBV6-5	NA
CASVGGPNYGYTF	TGTGCCAGCGTCGGAGGGCCTAACTATGGCTACACCTTC	TRBJ1-2	NA	TRBV5-6	NA
CASSPLSLQGPGTEAFF	TGCGCCAGCAGCCCCTTGAGTCTACAGGGCCCGGGAACTGAAGCTTTCTTT	TRBJ1-1	NA	TRBV4-3	NA
CASSLYSRTEHQHNEKLFF	TGCGCCAGCAGCTTGTATAGTAGGACAGAGCACCAGCATAATGAAAAACTGTTTTTT	TRBJ1-4	NA	TRBV5-1	NA
CASRSSLAGISDEQYF	TGCGCCAGCAGAAGTAGTCTAGCGGGGATTAGTGACGAGCAGTACTTC	TRBJ2-7	few	TRBV10-2	TRBD2
CASSLGTVAFEQYF	TGTGCCAGCAGCTTAGGGACAGTGGCGTTCGAGCAGTACTTC	TRBJ2-7	NA	TRBV7-8	NA
CATSRAPARDRGVFGTEAFF	TGTGCCACCAGCAGAGCCCCCGCGCGGGACAGGGGAGTCTTTGGCACTGAAGCTTTCTTT	TRBJ1-1	NA	TRBV15	TRBD1
CASGGGLNPFYSGNTIYF	TGTGCCAGCGGGGGGGGACTCAACCCCTTCTACTCTGGAAACACCATATATTTT	TRBJ1-3	NA	TRBV2	NA
CASSSGTGGQYGYTF	TGTGCCAGCAGCTCCGGGACAGGGGGCCAGTATGGCTACACCTTC	TRBJ1-2	NA	TRBV5-8	TRBD1
CASSQAPTDGYTF	TGCGCCAGCAGCCAAGCCCCCACTGATGGCTACACCTTC	TRBJ1-2	NA	TRBV4-3	NA
CASSLDREAQPQHF	TGTGCCAGCAGCCTCGACAGGGAGGCTCAGCCCCAGCATTTT	TRBJ1-5	few	TRBV7-6	TRBD1
CASSGGGGYEQYF	TGTGCCAGCAGTGGGGGCGGGGGCTACGAGCAGTACTTC	TRBJ2-7	NA	TRBV2	TRBD2
CASSQWPSGNTIYF	TGCGCCAGCAGCCAGTGGCCCTCTGGAAACACCATATATTTT	TRBJ1-3	NA	TRBV4-1	NA
CASSCTDSPSYEQYF	TGTGCCAGCAGTTGCACCGACTCACCTTCTTACGAGCAGTACTTC	TRBJ2-7	NA	TRBV28	NA
CASSDGSSYNEQFF	TGTGCCAGCAGTGATGGCAGTTCCTACAATGAGCAGTTCTTC	TRBJ2-1	NA	TRBV25-1	NA
CASSPETDSHGSVSGYTF	TGTGCCAGTAGTCCCGAGACAGATTCCCATGGGTCGGTGTCTGGCTACACCTTC	TRBJ1-2	NA	TRBV19	NA
CASSGGTDRTPLAFF	TGCGCCAGCAGCGGCGGGACGGACCGAACCCCTTTAGCTTTCTTT	TRBJ1-1	NA	TRBV5-1	NA
CASSYLDQGNYGYTF	TGTGCCAGCAGCTACTTAGATCAGGGTAACTATGGCTACACCTTC	TRBJ1-2	once	TRBV16	NA